Shown below are 14 T cell receptor beta chains from a single sample sequenced in a study of brain T cells in children with intractable seizures. The sample's time point: blood from clinic visit 5 months post-surgery; TSC patient then seizure free. Sequenced by immunoSEQ multiplex PCR; TCRdb stores in-frame clones only, minus some. Among about 340,000 clones listed, approximately 93% were seen once. The sequencing used peripheral blood, collected about 5 months after surgery. The receptors were sampled from a boy less than two years old with tuberous sclerosis and intractable seizures.

This sequence joins TRBV12-3 or TRBV12-4 and TRBJ1-1, with D tentatively TRBD1 (5 bases). This CDR3 has 13 residues. Trimming pared 4 bases from V and 0 bases from J, leaving 6 bases between. The CDR3 is CASSWDLNTEAFF. CDR3 nucleotide sequence: TGTGCCAGCAGTTGGGACCTGAACACTGAAGCTTTCTTT.

With regard to this clone: A junction boundary mismatches the germline segment, possibly from a read error. The rearrangement uses TRBV7-7 and TRBJ2-1; TRBD2 matches 14 bases. CDR1 is SSHAT, CDR2 FNYEAQ, per germline (reference sequence). There are 15 residues in the CDR3. In DNA, the CDR3 is TGTGCTAGCAGCTTGGGACTAGCGGGAGACAATGAGCAGTTCTTC. Protein product: CASSLGLAGDNEQFF.

The chain links TRBV28 to TRBJ2-7; no firm D call. The CDR3 runs 15 residues. Between the trimmed V and J ends, which lost 6 bases and 3 bases, there was a span of 18 bases. CDR1 is MDHEN, CDR2 SYDVKM, per germline. The CDR3 region is CASRIDTGLGYEQYF. CDR3 DNA sequence: TGTGCCAGCAGAATTGACACCGGGCTAGGCTACGAGCAGTACTTC. Variable domain in full (rest from reference TRBV28 and TRBJ2-7): DVKVTQSSRYLVKRTGEKVFLECVQDMDHENMFWYRQDPGLGLRLIYFSYDVKMKEKGDIPEGYSVSREKKERFSLILESASTNQTSMYLCASRIDTGLGYEQYFGPGTRLTVT.

CDR3 in amino acids: CASSQGTGVGEQYF. CDR3 nucleotide sequence: TGTGCCAGCAGCCAAGGGACAGGGGTTGGCGAGCAGTACTTC. The chain uses TRBV4-2 and TRBJ2-7; 9 bases line up with TRBD1. The CDR3 is 14 amino acids. Germline lookup yields CDR1 LGHNA and CDR2 YNFKEQ. J was trimmed by 6 bases and V by 1 base; bases with no gene match: 4.

This clone came up once. The gene calls are TRBV5-4 and TRBJ1-2; D might be TRBD1 (5 bases). The germline gives CDR1 SGHNT, CDR2 YYREEE (reference sequence). The CDR3 consists of 14 residues. Trimming shortened V by 2 bases and J by 3 bases, and 11 bases separated the two germline ends. The CDR3 bases are TGTGCCAGCAGCTTCTCAGGGATTGACTATGGCTACACCTTC. It encodes CASSFSGIDYGYTF.

This clone came up once. The chain uses TRBV3-1 (or the pseudogene TRBV3-2) and TRBJ2-6; 8 positions match TRBD1. The germline CDR1 and CDR2 sequences are LGHDT and YNNKEL (reference sequence). Trimming at V came to 2 bases and at J to 0 bases, leaving 9 bases not matched to a gene. This CDR3 spans 19 amino acids. The CDR3 DNA reads as TGTGCCAGCAGCCAATTCCGGGACAGGATTAACTCTGGGGCCAACGTCCTGACTTTC. It yields the protein CASSQFRDRINSGANVLTF.

CDR3 loop: CASSYSSQDTRYGYTF. The CDR3, as DNA: TGTGCCAGCAGTTACTCGTCCCAGGACACTAGATATGGCTACACCTTC. The chain couples TRBV6-5 to TRBJ1-2, with D perhaps TRBD1 (5 bases). Germline CDR1 reads MNHEY; CDR2 reads SVGAGI. This CDR3 comprises 16 residues. Trimming pared 0 bases from V and 5 bases from J, leaving 16 bases between.

This chain links TRBV5-1 with TRBJ2-2, with 12 positions matching TRBD2. J lost 3 bases, V lost 4 bases, and 4 bases had no gene match. The CDR3 has 16 amino acids. Germline CDR1 is SGHRS and CDR2 is YFSETQ. CDR3 DNA: TGCGCCAGCAGCCGGACTAGCGGGAAGGACACCGGGGAGCTGTTTTTT. It codes for CASSRTSGKDTGELFF.

The rearrangement uses TRBV9 and TRBJ1-2, with a possible D match to TRBD1 (6 bases). The CDR3 has 15 residues. The germline V and J ends were trimmed by 2 bases and 2 bases, with 13 bases remaining between them. Germline values: CDR1 SGDLS, CDR2 YYNGEE. CDR3 protein: CASSVQGTPNYGYTF. CDR3 sequence (DNA): TGTGCCAGCAGCGTTCAGGGGACGCCCAACTATGGCTACACCTTC.

The rearrangement joins TRBV13 to TRBJ2-7; either TRBD1 or TRBD2 may supply D (5 bases each). CDR3 length equals 13 residues. The germline CDR1 and CDR2 sequences are PRHDT and FYEKMQ (reference sequence). Trimming left V 0 bases short and J 6 bases short, with 9 bases between. Here the CDR3 reads CASSLGLGGEQYF. CDR3 coding DNA: TGTGCCAGCAGCTTAGGTCTTGGGGGCGAGCAGTACTTC.

This rearrangement joins TRBV6-5 to TRBJ2-1; D is unresolved. Trimming pared 7 bases from V and 4 bases from J, leaving 8 bases between. The CDR3 totals 12 residues. From germline, CDR1 is MNHEY and CDR2 SVGAGI. The CDR3 DNA reads TGTGCCAGCAACGGTCTTTACAATGAGCAGTTCTTC. Amino acid sequence: CASNGLYNEQFF.

This rearrangement joins TRBV29-1 to TRBJ1-1; 9 nucleotides line up with TRBD1. J lost 3 bases, V lost 7 bases, and 3 bases had no gene match. The CDR3 loop spans 12 amino acids. Germline V gene sequence: CDR1 SQVTM, CDR2 ANQGSEA. CDR3 nucleotide sequence: TGCAGCGGCAACAGGGGGCACACTGAAGCTTTCTTT. Encoded protein: CSGNRGHTEAFF.

The rearrangement uses TRBV5-1 and TRBJ2-3, with 8 bases aligning to TRBD2. The V gene end was trimmed by 3 bases and the J gene end by 5 bases; junction bases not matched to a gene: 11. Germline lookup yields CDR1 SGHRS and CDR2 YFSETQ. The CDR3 has 16 residues. The DNA of the CDR3 is TGCGCCAGCAGCTCCCCTCACCGGGAGGGGCGAGATACGCAGTATTTT. Translating it yields CASSSPHREGRDTQYF. Full variable domain (rest looked up from reference TRBV5-1 and TRBJ2-3): KAGVTQTPRYLIKTRGQQVTLSCSPISGHRSVSWYQQTPGQGLQFLFEYFSETQRNKGNFPGRFSGRQFSNSRSEMNVSTLELGDSALYLCASSSPHREGRDTQYFGPGTRLTVL.

V gene TRBV5-5 combines with J gene TRBJ1-5; D remains ambiguous. V shed 2 bases and J shed 0 bases, with 9 bases lying between them. This CDR3 has 15 amino acids. The germline gives CDR1 SGHKS, CDR2 YYEKEE (reference sequence). CDR3 loop: CASSFGRDSNQPQHF. In DNA form, the CDR3 reads TGTGCCAGCAGCTTTGGAAGGGATAGCAATCAGCCCCAGCATTTT.